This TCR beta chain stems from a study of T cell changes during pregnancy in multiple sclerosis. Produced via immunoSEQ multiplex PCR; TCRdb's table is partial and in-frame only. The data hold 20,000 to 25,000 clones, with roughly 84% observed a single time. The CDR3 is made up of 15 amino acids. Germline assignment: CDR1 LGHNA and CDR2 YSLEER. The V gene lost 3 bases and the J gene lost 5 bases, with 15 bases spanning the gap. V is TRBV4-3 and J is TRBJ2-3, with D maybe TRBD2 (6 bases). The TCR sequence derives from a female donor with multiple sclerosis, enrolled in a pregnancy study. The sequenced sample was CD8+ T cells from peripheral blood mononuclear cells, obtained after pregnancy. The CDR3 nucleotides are TGCGCCAGCAGCCACGTTACTAGCACCCTAGATACGCAGTATTTT. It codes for CASSHVTSTLDTQYF.